Following are 24 T cell receptor beta chains from one sample sequenced in a study of blood T cell repertoires in COVID-19. Repertoires were generated with immunoSEQ multiplex PCR, while TCRdb's copy carries only in-frame clones and drops some. The data show some 160,000 clones, 79% seen once. Source material: PBMCs or T cells enriched from blood (not recorded which). These receptors all stem from a woman aged 70-85 years in a cohort exposed to, infected with or recovered from COVID-19 (not recorded which).

The chain joins TRBV27 to TRBJ2-7; 10 bases agree with TRBD2. With 9 bases clipped from V and 7 bases from J, the junction kept 6 bases outside the gene matches. Germline CDR1 is MNHEY and CDR2 is SMNVEV (reference sequence). The CDR3 consists of 12 residues. The CDR3 loop reads CASGLAAREQYF. The CDR3 DNA follows: TGTGCCAGTGGACTAGCGGCACGGGAGCAGTACTTC.

This clone was observed a few times. The rearrangement links TRBV15 to TRBJ1-1; perhaps TRBD1 as D (5 bases). Germline values: CDR1 LNHNV, CDR2 YYDKDF (reference sequence). CDR3 length: 14 amino acids. Deletions cut 1 base from V and 4 bases from J, with 10 bases between. The CDR3 is CATSRGYRTTEAFF. CDR3 DNA: TGTGCCACCAGCAGAGGGTACAGGACCACTGAAGCTTTCTTT.

This chain links TRBV19 with TRBJ1-1, with D unclear. CDR1 LNHDA and CDR2 SQIVND come from the germline V gene (reference sequence). The CDR3 covers 14 residues. V lost 7 bases, J lost 7 bases, and 19 bases lay in between. CDR3 in DNA: TGTGCCAGTACTACCCCGGGAAGGGTTTTTGAAGCTTTCTTT. This gives the protein CASTTPGRVFEAFF.

This chain links TRBV6-5 with TRBJ1-5, with D tentatively TRBD1 (6 bases). Germline V gives CDR1 MNHEY, CDR2 SVGAGI. Deletions cut 11 bases from V and 2 bases from J, with 13 bases between. The CDR3 consists of 13 residues. The CDR3 protein is CASRSGGNQPQHF. The CDR3 nucleotides read TGTGCCTCTCGGTCAGGGGGCAATCAGCCCCAGCATTTT.

This clone has just one count. V and J are TRBV6-5 and TRBJ1-3, with D maybe TRBD1 (6 bases). This CDR3 comprises 14 residues. Deletions cut 8 bases from V and 2 bases from J, with 13 bases between. Germline V gene data show CDR1 as MNHEY and CDR2 as SVGAGI. The CDR3 loop is CASEQGSPGNTIYF. CDR3 bases: TGTGCCAGCGAACAGGGTAGTCCTGGAAACACCATATATTTT.

The chain employs TRBV25-1 and TRBJ2-2; 9 nucleotides align to TRBD1. V was pared by 0 bases and J by 6 bases, with 8 bases of the junction left unmatched. Germline CDR1 and CDR2: MGHDK and SYGVNS. The CDR3 is 17 amino acids. The CDR3 protein is CASSEYVQGTGPGELFF. The DNA for the CDR3 is TGTGCCAGCAGTGAATATGTTCAAGGGACAGGGCCCGGGGAGCTGTTTTTT.

The CDR3 reads CASSSGLAGQETQYF. For the CDR3, the DNA is TGTGCCAGCAGCTCCGGACTAGCGGGACAAGAGACCCAGTACTTC. This chain joins TRBV5-6 and TRBJ2-5, with TRBD2 matching 12 bases. This CDR3 comprises 15 residues. Germline lookup yields CDR1 SGHDT and CDR2 YYEEEE. Unmatched junction bases numbered 2, after V lost 3 bases and J lost 2 bases.

The CDR3, as DNA: TGTGCCAGCAGCTTGGGCAGCCCTTTCACAGATACGCAGTATTTT. Protein sequence: CASSLGSPFTDTQYF. The chain has TRBV7-2 and TRBJ2-3; no reliable D call. Germline CDR1 is SGHTA and CDR2 is FQGNSA. This CDR3 spans 15 amino acids. V lost 3 bases and J lost 2, with 12 bases in between. The complete variable domain, with remaining parts taken from reference TRBV7-2 and TRBJ2-3, reads GAGVSQSPSNKVTEKGKDVELRCDPISGHTALYWYRQSLGQGLEFLIYFQGNSAPDKSGLPSDRFSAERTGGSVSTLTIQRTQQEDSAVYLCASSLGSPFTDTQYFGPGTRLTVL.

This clone has a count of ten or more. This chain joins TRBV5-4 and TRBJ2-1; TRBD2 matches 10 bases. The ends lost 3 bases at V and 6 bases at J; junction bases unmatched: 6. Germline-derived CDR1 and CDR2 are SGHNT and YYREEE (reference sequence). This CDR3 has 15 amino acids. The CDR3 loop reads CASSSKAGGLNEQFF. The CDR3 coding sequence is TGTGCCAGCAGCTCCAAAGCGGGAGGGCTCAATGAGCAGTTCTTC.

This chain joins TRBV9 and TRBJ2-7; 9 bases are shared with TRBD2. The CDR3 totals 15 residues. Germline lookup yields CDR1 SGDLS and CDR2 YYNGEE. Trimming removed 0 bases from V and 6 bases from J; junction bases left unmatched: 7. The CDR3 here is CASSVEPSGKTEQYF. The DNA for the CDR3 is TGTGCCAGCAGCGTAGAACCTAGCGGGAAGACCGAGCAGTACTTC.

V and J are TRBV18 and TRBJ1-1, with D unclear. V lost 6 bases to trimming and J lost 3 bases, with 11 bases between them. The CDR3 consists of 13 residues. CDR1 is KGHSH, CDR2 LQKENI, per germline. CDR3 DNA sequence: TGTGCCAGCTCGAGCCGGGAGGACACTGAAGCTTTCTTT. Amino acid sequence: CASSSREDTEAFF.

The chain links TRBV2 to TRBJ1-4; 9 positions agree with TRBD1. Losses at the gene ends were 1 base for V and 8 bases for J; bases not matched to a gene: 2. CDR1 and CDR2 from the germline V gene are SNHLY and FYNNEI. The CDR3 totals 14 residues. CDR3 DNA: TGTGCCAGCAGTGAAGACAGGGGGCTGGAAAAACTGTTTTTT. Its protein product is CASSEDRGLEKLFF.

V usage is TRBV5-1 and J usage is TRBJ2-1; 9 bases match TRBD2. The length of the CDR3 is 17 residues. V lost 0 bases and J lost 7; bases outside the gene matches: 11. The germline V gene encodes CDR1 SGHRS and CDR2 YFSETQ. The CDR3 bases are TGCGCCAGCAGCTTGGCCATCGGCCTAGCGGGATTGAATGAGCAGTTCTTC. As protein: CASSLAIGLAGLNEQFF.

The chain uses TRBV6-5 and TRBJ1-2; a possible D gene is TRBD1 (6 bases). V lost 6 bases and J lost 5, with 16 bases in between. CDR1 and CDR2 (germline): MNHEY, SVGAGI. This CDR3 has 14 residues. The CDR3: CASSIYREGYGYTF. The CDR3 DNA follows: TGTGCCAGCAGCATATACAGGGAAGGGTATGGCTACACCTTC.

The chain recombines TRBV5-4 with TRBJ1-2, with D possibly matching TRBD1 (5 bases). The CDR3 length is 14 residues. V shed 3 bases and J shed 6 bases, with 15 bases lying between them. CDR1 SGHNT and CDR2 YYREEE come from the germline V gene (reference sequence). This CDR3 is CASSSNRNYDGYTF. DNA for the CDR3: TGTGCCAGCAGCTCAAACAGGAATTATGATGGCTACACCTTC.

The chain is built from TRBV3-1 (or the pseudogene TRBV3-2) and TRBJ2-3; D remains unclear. Looked up from germline, CDR1 is LGHDT and CDR2 is YNNKEL (reference sequence). The CDR3 totals 20 residues. The V and J ends lost 3 bases and 2 bases respectively, with 27 bases between them. CDR3: CASSHPSDVYRPLNTDTQYF. The CDR3 nucleotides are TGTGCCAGCAGCCACCCCTCAGACGTTTACAGACCCCTAAACACAGATACGCAGTATTTT.

The chain is built from TRBV29-1 and TRBJ2-3; tentatively, D is TRBD1 or TRBD2 (6 bases each). Germline CDR1 is SQVTM and CDR2 is ANQGSEA. Trimming took 4 bases from V and 0 from J, leaving 11 bases between them. The CDR3 is 14 amino acids. CDR3 region: CSVGEGGSTDTQYF. CDR3 sequence (DNA): TGCAGCGTTGGAGAGGGGGGTAGCACAGATACGCAGTATTTT.

The J gene is TRBJ1-2, the V gene TRBV28; TRBD1 is a possible D gene (5 bases). Germline CDR1 and CDR2: MDHEN and SYDVKM. The CDR3 consists of 12 residues. The V and J ends lost 11 bases and 7 bases respectively, with 17 bases between them. The CDR3 protein is CACRGSLRGYTF. CDR3 DNA: TGTGCCTGCCGGGGGAGCCTGCGTGGCTACACCTTC.

The J gene is TRBJ2-2, the V gene TRBV28, with a weak D call TRBD1 (5 bases). The CDR3 is made up of 16 amino acids. V lost 4 bases to trimming and J lost 1 base, with 13 bases between them. The germline CDR1 and CDR2 sequences are MDHEN and SYDVKM. CDR3: CASSYLQGENTGELFF. CDR3 sequence (DNA): TGTGCCAGCAGTTACCTCCAGGGCGAGAACACCGGGGAGCTGTTTTTT. The variable domain in full, completed from reference TRBV28 and TRBJ2-2, reads DVKVTQSSRYLVKRTGEKVFLECVQDMDHENMFWYRQDPGLGLRLIYFSYDVKMKEKGDIPEGYSVSREKKERFSLILESASTNQTSMYLCASSYLQGENTGELFFGEGSRLTVL.

This clone was counted a few times. This chain links TRBV10-3 with TRBJ1-2, with 10 bases fitting TRBD1. The V gene's germline CDR1 is ENHRY and CDR2 SYGVKD. Trimming took 4 bases from V and 2 from J; bases not matched to a gene: 4. This CDR3 comprises 15 residues. The DNA of the CDR3 is TGTGCCATCAGTGCGGGACAGGGGAGGAACTATGGCTACACCTTC. The encoded protein is CAISAGQGRNYGYTF.

V gene TRBV2 combines with J gene TRBJ1-3; tentative D call: TRBD1 (5 bases). Looked up from germline, CDR1 is SNHLY and CDR2 is FYNNEI. The CDR3 contains 14 residues. The V end was cut by 2 bases, the J end by 3 bases, with 8 bases between. In DNA, the CDR3 is TGTGCCAGCAGTGAACAGGGCGGTGGAAACACCATATATTTT. Protein product: CASSEQGGGNTIYF. Combining the CDR3 with reference TRBV2 and TRBJ1-3 gives the whole variable domain EPEVTQTPSHQVTQMGQEVILRCVPISNHLYFYWYRQILGQKVEFLVSFYNNEISEKSEIFDDQFSVERPDGSNFTLKIRSTKLEDSAMYFCASSEQGGGNTIYFGEGSWLTVV.

The chain carries TRBV5-1 and TRBJ2-7; D perhaps matches TRBD1 (5 bases). Between the trimmed V and J ends, which lost 5 bases and 0 bases, there was a span of 18 bases. The length of the CDR3 is 16 residues. CDR1 SGHRS and CDR2 YFSETQ come from the germline V gene. The CDR3: CASRRDSGSSSYEQYF. CDR3 sequence (DNA): TGCGCCAGCAGGAGAGACTCAGGGTCGAGCTCCTACGAGCAGTACTTC.

The J gene is TRBJ1-6, the V gene TRBV15; 12 bases are shared with TRBD1. Germline V gene sequence: CDR1 LNHNV, CDR2 YYDKDF (reference sequence). Germline trimming cut 4 bases from V and 9 bases from J; bases unmatched to any gene: 4. This CDR3 region has 15 residues. The CDR3, as DNA: TGTGCCACCAGCACAGGGACAGGGGGCGTTTCACCCCTCCACTTT. Translated: CATSTGTGGVSPLHF. The full variable domain, completed using reference TRBV15 and TRBJ1-6, is DAMVIQNPRYQVTQFGKPVTLSCSQTLNHNVMYWYQQKSSQAPKLLFHYYDKDFNNEADTPDNFQSRRPNTSFCFLDIRSPGLGDTAMYLCATSTGTGGVSPLHFGNGTRLTVT.

The CDR3 sequence is CAGTPPRGQGARSTEAFF. CDR3 DNA: TGTGCCGGCACCCCCCCTCGCGGACAGGGGGCGAGGAGCACTGAAGCTTTCTTT. The rearrangement uses TRBV28 and TRBJ1-1, with 11 bases fitting TRBD1. There are 18 residues in the CDR3. The ends lost 11 bases at V and 4 bases at J; junction bases unmatched: 21. Germline V CDR1 and CDR2: MDHEN, SYDVKM.